This T cell receptor (beta chain) was identified in a study of T cells after posttransplantation cyclophosphamide. This table comes from immunoSEQ multiplex PCR, and its TCRdb copy is limited to in-frame clones, with some not included. The sample shows tens of thousands of clones, none of them appearing just once. The CDR3 runs 15 residues. CDR1 is MNHNS and CDR2 is SASEGT in the germline V gene. The ends lost 4 bases at V and 10 bases at J; junction bases unmatched: 6. Points from the study as a whole: Skin or GI-infiltrating T cells shared few TRB sequences with blood. Recipient CMV seropositivity and CMV reactivation strongly tracked TRB clonality. Donor-recipient repertoire similarity was low at 1-2 months, rising over year one.

In its sample, this clone was seen many times. Its antigen remains unknown. The TCR was taken from a man aged 35-49 years in good health, CMV-negative, and a related stem cell transplant donor. The sample taken for sequencing was PBMCs. The V gene is TRBV6-1, the J gene TRBJ2-1; 14 positions agree with TRBD2. The CDR3 loop is CASSGLAGGPGEQFF. The CDR3 region has the DNA TGTGCCAGCAGTGGACTAGCGGGAGGGCCGGGCGAGCAGTTCTTC.